Given below is one T cell receptor (beta chain) in context. Its specificity is not known. The sample belongs to a study of cytomegalovirus exposure and HLA in healthy donors. PCR primers comprised 60 Vbeta and 13 Jbeta primers. TCRdb's table, derived via immunoSEQ multiplex PCR, lists solely in-frame clones and lacks some. This sample has some 200,000 clones, with roughly 72% found just once. The CDR3 spans 15 residues. Trimming removed 3 bases at V and 3 bases at J, with 15 bases between. Germline-derived CDR1 and CDR2 are MGHRA and YSYEKL. The study, taken as a whole, reports: About 87% or about 30% of the time was how often most TCR beta V segments were productive, according to an earlier analysis. Most of the CMV-associated TCR beta chains (in a later analysis) appeared to be HLA-restricted. A list of about 160 TCR beta chains associated with cytomegalovirus was given.

V is TRBV4-1 and J is TRBJ2-7; TRBD1 might be the D (6 bases). Sequencing was done on a sample of PBMCs. The source of this sequence is a woman in her 30s in good health and CMV-seropositive. CDR3 coding DNA: TGCGCCAGCAGCCAGCCCGGGACACCAAACTACGAGCAGTACTTC. It specifies CASSQPGTPNYEQYF.